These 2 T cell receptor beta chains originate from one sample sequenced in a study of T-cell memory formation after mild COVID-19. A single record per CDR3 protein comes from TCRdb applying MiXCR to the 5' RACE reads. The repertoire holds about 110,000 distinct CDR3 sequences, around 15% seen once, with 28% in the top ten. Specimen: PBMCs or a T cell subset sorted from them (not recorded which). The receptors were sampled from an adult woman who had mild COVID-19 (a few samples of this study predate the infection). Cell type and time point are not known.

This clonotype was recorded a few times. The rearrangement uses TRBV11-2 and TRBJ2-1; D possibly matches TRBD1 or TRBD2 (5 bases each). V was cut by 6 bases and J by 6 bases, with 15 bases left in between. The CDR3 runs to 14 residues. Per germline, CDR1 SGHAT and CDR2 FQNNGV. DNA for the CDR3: TGTGCCAGCAGGCGAGTTGGGACGACCAATGAGCAGTTCTTC. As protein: CASRRVGTTNEQFF.

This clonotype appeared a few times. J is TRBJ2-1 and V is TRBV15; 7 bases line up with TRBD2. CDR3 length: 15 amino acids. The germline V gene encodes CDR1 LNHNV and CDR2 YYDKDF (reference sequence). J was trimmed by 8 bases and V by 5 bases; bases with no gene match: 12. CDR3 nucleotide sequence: TGTGCCACCAGCCGGGAGGTTTTCGGAGGAGATGAGCAGTTCTTC. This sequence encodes CATSREVFGGDEQFF.